A selection of T cell receptor beta chains follows, all from one sample in a study of vaccination and CD4 T cells after COVID-19. These receptors' antigens are unknown. TCRdb re-analysed the PCR reads in MiXCR, keeping a single row per CDR3 protein. The data contain over 12,000 distinct CDR3 sequences, about 46% of them singletons. The material sequenced was cultured CD4+ T cells from blood. Every receptor here comes from a human donor with COVID-19. Each CDR3 is given with its conserved first and last residue.

TRBV12-3/TRBV12-4	CASSNRDGTYEQYF
TRBV20-1	CSARVPGPEETQYF
TRBV7-2	CASSLPGTDTQYF
TRBV18	CASSPPAWETQYF
TRBV5-1	CASSSDSGSNYGYTF
TRBV10-2	CASSEGWDRTYEQYF
TRBV11-3	CASSPGRTDTQYF
TRBV6-4	CASSDSAGQRGYTF
TRBV30	CAWSARDLGYTF
TRBV7-2	CASSLTQGNEQFF
TRBV7-9	CASKKDGYNEQFF
TRBV30	CAWSPSGQGNYGYTF
TRBV2	CASSERPSGGGNSPLHF
TRBV19	CASSGTGSSYNSPLHF
TRBV20-1	CSASIGSDNSPLHF
TRBV20-1	CSAISGTGDEKLFF
TRBV30	CAWCANNNQPQHF
TRBV2	CASSEPETQYF